The 21 T cell receptor beta chains given below trace back to one sample, sequenced in a study of memory CD4+ T cells and cytomegalovirus serostatus. The sort gate was single viable CD3+CD4+CD8-CD45RO+ cells for memory CD4+ T cells. The data were produced by immunoSEQ multiplex PCR, yet TCRdb's version contains in-frame clones alone and is incomplete. The sample contains about 75,000 clones, about 78% of which appear only once. Sequencing was performed on memory CD4+ T cells from blood. Receptors originate from an adult in good health and CMV-seropositive.

The chain uses TRBV5-1 and TRBJ1-4, with 7 bases aligning to TRBD1. Trimming cost V 4 bases and J 4 bases; bases outside gene matches: 4. The CDR3 spans 14 residues. Germline assignment: CDR1 SGHRS and CDR2 YFSETQ. The CDR3: CASSLGTVNEKLFF. The CDR3 DNA reads as TGCGCCAGCAGCCTCGGGACAGTTAATGAAAAACTGTTTTTT.

The genes are TRBV6-6 and TRBJ1-1, with a possible D match to TRBD1 (6 bases). This CDR3 comprises 15 residues. The ends were cut back, 6 bases at V and 1 base at J, with 15 bases in the middle. Germline CDR1 is MNHNY and CDR2 is SVGAGI (reference sequence). As DNA, the CDR3 is TGTGCCAGCAGCCCTTCGGGGGCCTGGAACACTGAAGCTTTCTTT. It codes for CASSPSGAWNTEAFF.

This clone was seen a single time. This sequence joins TRBV19 and TRBJ1-2, with unresolved D. Trimming shortened V by 0 bases and J by 8 bases, and 7 bases separated the two germline ends. CDR3 length: 12 amino acids. Germline values: CDR1 LNHDA, CDR2 SQIVND (reference sequence). CDR3 nucleotide sequence: TGTGCCAGTAGTATAGATGAGGCCGGCTACACCTTC. It yields the protein CASSIDEAGYTF.

The sample holds a few counts of this clone. J is TRBJ1-2 and V is TRBV11-2; the match to TRBD1 covers 7 bases. CDR1 and CDR2 (germline): SGHAT, FQNNGV. The ends lost 5 bases at V and 6 bases at J; junction bases unmatched: 6. This CDR3 has 13 amino acids. The chain's CDR3 is CASSLTGAHGYTF. The CDR3 DNA reads TGTGCCAGCAGCCTCACAGGGGCCCATGGCTACACCTTC.

This clone was seen a few times. This sequence joins TRBV11-3 and TRBJ2-7; D is perhaps TRBD2 (6 bases). The V gene lost 5 bases and the J gene lost 3 bases, with 14 bases spanning the gap. This CDR3 spans 14 amino acids. Germline V gives CDR1 SGHNT, CDR2 YENEEA. CDR3 sequence (DNA): TGTGCCAGCAGCCCCCGGGGGAGTTTCTACGAGCAGTACGTC. This gives the protein CASSPRGSFYEQYV.

The table lists this clone with a few counts. The V gene is TRBV27, the J gene TRBJ2-7, with TRBD2 identical over 7 bases. The CDR3 covers 13 residues. Per the germline V gene, CDR1 is MNHEY and CDR2 is SMNVEV (reference sequence). Trimming took 5 bases from V and 10 from J; bases not matched to a gene: 11. The chain's CDR3 is CASSLNRRGVQYV. Written as DNA, the CDR3 is TGTGCCAGCAGTCTAAACCGCCGGGGGGTCCAGTACGTC.

The chain joins TRBV11-2 to TRBJ1-2; D is ambiguous. Looked up from germline, CDR1 is SGHAT and CDR2 is FQNNGV. There are 17 residues in the CDR3. Deletions cut 0 bases from V and 4 bases from J, with 18 bases between. Here the CDR3 DNA reads TGTGCCAGCAGCTTAGATTCGGGCATGGCGGTGGCCTATGGCTACACCTTC. It encodes CASSLDSGMAVAYGYTF.

V and J are TRBV30 and TRBJ2-2; D gene unclear. V was trimmed by 5 bases and J by 4 bases, leaving 17 bases between them. The germline gives CDR1 GTSNPN, CDR2 SVGIG (reference sequence). This CDR3 is 15 amino acids long. This CDR3 is CAWAQGSVVTGELFF. DNA for the CDR3: TGTGCCTGGGCCCAAGGTTCCGTTGTCACCGGGGAGCTGTTTTTT.

This clone came up once. The chain is built from TRBV28 and TRBJ1-2, with D possibly being TRBD1 (5 bases). Trimming took 4 bases from V and 8 from J, leaving 14 bases between them. Germline assignment: CDR1 MDHEN and CDR2 SYDVKM. The CDR3 is made up of 13 amino acids. The CDR3 DNA is TGTGCCAGCAGTTCCCCGGCGGGGGACGGCTACACCTTC. Translated: CASSSPAGDGYTF.

V gene TRBV30 combines with J gene TRBJ1-6, with D possibly being TRBD1 (6 bases). The CDR3 has 14 amino acids. Germline assignment: CDR1 GTSNPN and CDR2 SVGIG (reference sequence). Trimming took off 3 bases at V and 8 bases at J, with 14 bases between the two ends. Written as DNA, the CDR3 is TGTGCCTGGAGCGGGACACACAGGGATTCACCCCTCCACTTT. It encodes CAWSGTHRDSPLHF.

The chain couples TRBV19 to TRBJ2-7, with D maybe TRBD1 (5 bases). The V gene lost 7 bases and the J gene lost 0 bases, with 13 bases spanning the gap. The CDR3 is made up of 14 amino acids. The germline V gene encodes CDR1 LNHDA and CDR2 SQIVND (reference sequence). The CDR3, as DNA: TGTGCCAGTAATCAGGGCAGGAGCTCCTACGAGCAGTACTTC. Translated, it gives CASNQGRSSYEQYF.

This clone was counted a single time. This chain connects TRBV28 to TRBJ2-5; D ambiguous. The CDR3 has 14 amino acids. Germline lookup yields CDR1 MDHEN and CDR2 SYDVKM. Between the trimmed V and J ends, which lost 4 bases and 6 bases, there was a span of 15 bases. For the CDR3, the DNA is TGTGCCAGCAGTTCGATTAACCTCAAGAAGACCCAGTACTTC. This codes for CASSSINLKKTQYF.

This chain links TRBV6-5 with TRBJ1-5, with a possible D match to TRBD1 (5 bases). Germline V gives CDR1 MNHEY, CDR2 SVGAGI. V was clipped by 6 bases and J by 4 bases, with 7 bases between them. The CDR3 has 12 residues. In nucleotides, the CDR3 is TGTGCCAGCAGGAAGGGGAATCAGCCCCAGCATTTT. Protein product: CASRKGNQPQHF.

The gene calls are TRBV5-6 and TRBJ1-1; maybe TRBD1 (5 bases). The V gene's germline CDR1 is SGHDT and CDR2 YYEEEE. The CDR3 has 13 residues. Trimming left V 5 bases short and J 3 bases short, with 11 bases between. CDR3 amino acids: CASSIRAHTEAFF. The CDR3 DNA follows: TGTGCCAGCAGTATCAGGGCCCACACTGAAGCTTTCTTT.

The rearrangement links TRBV11-3 to TRBJ2-1; TRBD2 agrees at 13 bases. The CDR3 contains 15 residues. From germline, CDR1 is SGHNT and CDR2 YENEEA. The V segment lost 3 bases and the J segment 6 bases; nucleotides outside the gene matches: 2. The CDR3 region is CASSLWTSGSNEQFF. DNA of the CDR3: TGTGCCAGCAGCTTGTGGACTAGCGGGAGCAATGAGCAGTTCTTC.

Regarding this clone: Other DNA sequences in the sample encode the same CDR3. The V call is TRBV5-1, the J call TRBJ1-1, with D possibly TRBD1 on 6 matching bases. V was trimmed by 4 bases and J by 4 bases, leaving 11 bases between them. There are 13 residues in the CDR3. Germline values: CDR1 SGHRS, CDR2 YFSETQ. CDR3 nucleotide sequence: TGCGCCAGCAGCCTAACAGGGAGCACTGAAGCTTTCTTT. Its protein product is CASSLTGSTEAFF.

The chain recombines TRBV6-6 with TRBJ2-1; no firm D call. CDR1 MNHNY and CDR2 SVGAGI come from the germline V gene (reference sequence). V lost 5 bases, J lost 0 bases, and 11 bases lay in between. This CDR3 is built from 15 residues. This CDR3 is CASSVFSNSYNEQFF. The CDR3 DNA reads TGTGCCAGCAGTGTTTTTTCAAACTCCTACAATGAGCAGTTCTTC.

The gene calls are TRBV30 and TRBJ1-6; D is possibly TRBD1 (5 bases). V was clipped by 0 bases and J by 7 bases, with 10 bases between them. CDR1 and CDR2 (germline): GTSNPN, SVGIG (reference sequence). CDR3 length equals 14 residues. DNA of the CDR3: TGTGCCTGGAGTGTAATGGCAGGGAATTCACCCCTCCACTTT. As protein: CAWSVMAGNSPLHF.

This clone was picked up a small number of times. The rearrangement links TRBV2 to TRBJ1-1; the match to TRBD1 covers 7 bases. The V and J ends lost 9 bases and 2 bases, in that order; junction bases with no gene match: 9. The CDR3 contains 14 residues. Germline CDR1 is SNHLY and CDR2 is FYNNEI. The CDR3 region is CASRGREENTEAFF. DNA of the CDR3: TGTGCCAGTAGGGGGCGTGAGGAAAACACTGAAGCTTTCTTT.

This clone was observed a single time. The genes are TRBV30 and TRBJ1-6; no definite D call. This CDR3 comprises 17 residues. The V gene's germline CDR1 is GTSNPN and CDR2 SVGIG (reference sequence). V lost 1 base, J lost 0 bases, and 13 bases lay in between. In DNA form, the CDR3 reads TGTGCCTGGAGTGCGTTAGGACCCAGCTCCTATAATTCACCCCTCCACTTT. This translates into CAWSALGPSSYNSPLHF.

This clone showed up just a few times. The chain couples TRBV11-2 to TRBJ1-1; D is unresolved. From germline, CDR1 is SGHAT and CDR2 FQNNGV. With 4 bases removed from V and 0 bases from J, the gap between germline ends came to 6 bases. The CDR3 is 13 residues long. The CDR3 region is CASSSAVNTEAFF. CDR3 DNA sequence: TGTGCCAGCAGCTCGGCAGTGAACACTGAAGCTTTCTTT.